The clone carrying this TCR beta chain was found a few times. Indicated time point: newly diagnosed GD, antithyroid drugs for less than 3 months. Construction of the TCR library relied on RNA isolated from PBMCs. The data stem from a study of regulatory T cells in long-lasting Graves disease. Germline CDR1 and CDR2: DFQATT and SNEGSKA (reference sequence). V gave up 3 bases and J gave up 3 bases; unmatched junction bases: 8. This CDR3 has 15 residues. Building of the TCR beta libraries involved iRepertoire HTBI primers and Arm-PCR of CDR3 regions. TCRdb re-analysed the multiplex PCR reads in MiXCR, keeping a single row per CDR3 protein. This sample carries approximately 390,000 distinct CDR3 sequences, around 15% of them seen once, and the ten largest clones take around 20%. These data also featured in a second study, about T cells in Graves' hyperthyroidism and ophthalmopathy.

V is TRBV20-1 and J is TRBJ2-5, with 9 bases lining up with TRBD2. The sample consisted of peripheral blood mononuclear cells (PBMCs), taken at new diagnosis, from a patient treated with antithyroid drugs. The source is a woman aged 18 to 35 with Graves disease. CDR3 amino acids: CSARKGSSGKETQYF. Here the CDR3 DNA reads TGCAGTGCTAGGAAAGGCTCTAGCGGGAAAGAGACCCAGTACTTC.